Presented here are 2 T cell receptor beta chains from one specimen sequenced in a study of T cell responses to AZD1222 COVID-19 vaccine. The repertoire was sequenced with immunoSEQ multiplex PCR; TCRdb's copy has only in-frame clones and lacks some. The repertoire consists of approximately 110,000 clones, with approximately 90% occurring once and the leading ten covering about 8%. The sample here was peripheral blood, taken 28 days after the second AZD1222 dose. The receptors come from an adult who received the AZD1222 COVID-19 vaccine.

The chain uses TRBV6-5 and TRBJ2-7, with 8 bases identical to TRBD1. CDR3 length: 16 amino acids. The V gene end was trimmed by 0 bases and the J gene end by 1 base; junction bases not matched to a gene: 5. CDR1 and CDR2 from the germline V gene are MNHEY and SVGAGI. Here the CDR3 reads CASSYSGNRGSYEQYF. The CDR3, as DNA: TGTGCCAGCAGTTACTCGGGGAACAGGGGGTCCTACGAGCAGTACTTC.

This sequence joins TRBV10-3 and TRBJ1-6; 10 nucleotides line up with TRBD1. The trim removed 7 bases at V and 7 bases at J, leaving 7 bases unmatched. This CDR3 spans 15 amino acids. The V gene's germline CDR1 is ENHRY and CDR2 SYGVKD. The CDR3 spells CAINVGQGINSPLHF. The CDR3 DNA reads as TGTGCCATCAACGTGGGACAGGGGATCAATTCACCCCTCCACTTT.